This T cell receptor beta chain is drawn from a study of human T cells and chemical hapten exposure. Study information: Researchers reported sensitizing a 2 cm by 2 cm upper inner arm skin site with 2% DPC. Slight volume differences across pooled libraries mainly accounted for varying per-sample TCR yields.

Study-wide findings and caveats: Sensitizing to DPC left TCRs with a frequency above 1 in 1000 unaltered.

Per the original methods: Across samples, TCR counts had a median of roughly 96,000 and ranged from about 23,224 to 700,000. TCRdb passed the RACE reads through MiXCR, listing each CDR3 protein once. The V and J calls come from TCRdb's annotation, not from the publication. The repertoire holds 80,000 to 100,000 distinct CDR3 sequences, with roughly 12% as singletons. Time point meaning: patch test 1, 2 weeks after DPC sensitization. As to treatment: therapeutic diphenylcyclopropenone sensitization with weekly scalp DPC. The table lists this clonotype with a few counts. Its specificity is not known. There are 17 residues in the CDR3. Germline V gene sequence: CDR1 SGHRS, CDR2 YFSETQ. Trimming cost V 4 bases and J 0 bases; bases outside gene matches: 7.

The source of this sequence is a woman in her forties with alopecia areata. Some clones in this sample may be carry-over from other donors' samples. Sequenced here: whole blood, sampled in connection with sensitization to the hapten diphenylcyclopropenone (DPC). The J gene is TRBJ1-3, the V gene TRBV5-1; TRBD1 matches 10 bases. The CDR3 sequence: CASSARDRGSSGNTIYF. CDR3 nucleotide sequence: TGCGCCAGCAGCGCCCGGGACAGGGGTAGCTCTGGAAACACCATATATTTT.